Below are 7 T cell receptor beta chains sequenced from a single sample in a study of blood T cell repertoires in COVID-19. The table came from immunoSEQ multiplex PCR; TCRdb's copy has only in-frame clones and leaves some out. The table has tens of thousands of clones, 88% seen once. Sequencing used peripheral blood. Receptors were obtained from a human donor in a cohort sampled during active COVID-19.

V is TRBV7-2 and J is TRBJ2-5, with D perhaps matching TRBD1 (7 bases). Per the germline V gene, CDR1 is SGHTA and CDR2 is FQGNSA. Trimming pared 5 bases from V and 5 bases from J, leaving 15 bases between. The CDR3 totals 14 residues. The CDR3 loop is CASSRTGGGETQYF. The DNA of the CDR3 is TGTGCCAGCAGCCGGACAGGAGGGGGTGAGACCCAGTACTTC.

The chain has TRBV9 and TRBJ2-6; 8 bases match TRBD2. Germline CDR1 is SGDLS and CDR2 is YYNGEE. The ends lost 0 bases at V and 0 bases at J; junction bases unmatched: 8. The CDR3 runs to 19 residues. This chain's CDR3 is CASSVDPAGGRSGANVLTF. CDR3 in DNA: TGTGCCAGCAGCGTAGATCCGGCGGGAGGTCGCTCTGGGGCCAACGTCCTGACTTTC.

This chain links TRBV19 with TRBJ2-3; 10 nucleotides align to TRBD1. The CDR3 spans 15 residues. The V gene end was trimmed by 6 bases and the J gene end by 1 base; junction bases not matched to a gene: 4. Germline V gene data show CDR1 as LNHDA and CDR2 as SQIVND (reference sequence). The CDR3 loop reads CASSDRGLRTDTQYF. In DNA form, the CDR3 reads TGTGCCAGTAGCGACAGGGGGCTTCGCACAGATACGCAGTATTTT.

CDR3 protein: CASSSLLDTQYF. The CDR3 bases are TGTGCCAGCAGCTCCCTGTTGGATACGCAGTATTTT. This chain uses TRBV7-8 with TRBJ2-3; D gene ambiguous. This CDR3 spans 12 amino acids. The V end was cut by 4 bases, the J end by 6 bases, with 8 bases between. The germline V gene has CDR1 SGHVS and CDR2 FQNEAQ.

This clone was seen only a few times. The genes are TRBV7-3 and TRBJ2-7, with TRBD1 as a possible D gene (6 bases). The CDR3 covers 13 residues. V was clipped by 8 bases and J by 7 bases, with 18 bases between them. The germline V gene encodes CDR1 SGHTA and CDR2 FQGTGA. CDR3 region: CASGWGRGEEQYF. CDR3 DNA sequence: TGTGCCAGCGGCTGGGGCAGGGGAGAAGAGCAGTACTTC.

This chain links TRBV4-1 with TRBJ2-3; D remains unclear. CDR3 length equals 15 residues. Germline CDR1 is MGHRA and CDR2 is YSYEKL. Trimming left V 2 bases short and J 1 base short, with 10 bases between. Here the CDR3 DNA reads TGCGCCAGCAGCCAACCAAGCTCCGGCACAGATACGCAGTATTTT. Protein: CASSQPSSGTDTQYF.

The chain has TRBV5-1 and TRBJ2-1; 11 bases line up with TRBD2. Germline V gene data show CDR1 as SGHRS and CDR2 as YFSETQ. This CDR3 has 14 residues. After removal of 6 bases from V and 12 bases from J, the junction contained 11 bases not matched to a gene. CDR3 DNA: TGCGCCAGCAACGCGAATAGCGGGGGGGCTGGGCAGTTCTTC. Its protein product is CASNANSGGAGQFF.